The source of this T cell receptor beta chain is a study of blood T cells in healthy people across ages. Study-wide points: TCR beta diversity was tightly associated with the proportion of naive T cells. Compared with aged donors, long-lived donors showed fewer expanded clones, suggesting selection.

Sample-barcoded 5' priming and a J-beta primer mix drove a second PCR of about 6 to 12 cycles. Each of the samples gave a minimum of 2.5 million paired-end reads that contained CDR3. TCRdb redid the calling of the 5' RACE reads with MiXCR, one entry per CDR3 protein. Among approximately 800,000 distinct CDR3 sequences listed, roughly 60% were seen once. Individuals who donated were healthy Caucasians from Russia aged roughly 6 to 90. Germline CDR1 and CDR2: MNHNY and SVGAGI (reference sequence). This CDR3 contains 13 residues. V was cut by 0 bases and J by 11 bases, with 14 bases left in between. This clonotype has just one count. The antigen is not known.

This clonotype was obtained from a young man in good health. The chain links TRBV6-6 to TRBJ2-7, with D possibly matching TRBD1 (6 bases). Source material: blood. The CDR3 sequence: CASSYSDRSVEYF. The CDR3 bases are TGTGCCAGCAGTTACTCGGACAGATCGGTGGAGTACTTC.